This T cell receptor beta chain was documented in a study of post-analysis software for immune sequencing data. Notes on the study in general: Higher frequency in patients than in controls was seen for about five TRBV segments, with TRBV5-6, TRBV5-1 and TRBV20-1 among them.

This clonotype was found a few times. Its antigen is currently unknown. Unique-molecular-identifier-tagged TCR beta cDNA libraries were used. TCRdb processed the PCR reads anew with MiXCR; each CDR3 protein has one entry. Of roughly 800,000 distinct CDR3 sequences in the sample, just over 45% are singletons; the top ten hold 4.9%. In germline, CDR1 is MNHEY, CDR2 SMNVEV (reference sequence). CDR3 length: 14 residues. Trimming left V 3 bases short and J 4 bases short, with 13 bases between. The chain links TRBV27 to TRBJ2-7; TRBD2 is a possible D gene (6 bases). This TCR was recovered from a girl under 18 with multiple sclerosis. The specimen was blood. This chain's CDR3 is CASSFARDGYEQYF. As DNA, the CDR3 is TGTGCCAGCAGTTTTGCGCGGGATGGTTACGAGCAGTACTTC.